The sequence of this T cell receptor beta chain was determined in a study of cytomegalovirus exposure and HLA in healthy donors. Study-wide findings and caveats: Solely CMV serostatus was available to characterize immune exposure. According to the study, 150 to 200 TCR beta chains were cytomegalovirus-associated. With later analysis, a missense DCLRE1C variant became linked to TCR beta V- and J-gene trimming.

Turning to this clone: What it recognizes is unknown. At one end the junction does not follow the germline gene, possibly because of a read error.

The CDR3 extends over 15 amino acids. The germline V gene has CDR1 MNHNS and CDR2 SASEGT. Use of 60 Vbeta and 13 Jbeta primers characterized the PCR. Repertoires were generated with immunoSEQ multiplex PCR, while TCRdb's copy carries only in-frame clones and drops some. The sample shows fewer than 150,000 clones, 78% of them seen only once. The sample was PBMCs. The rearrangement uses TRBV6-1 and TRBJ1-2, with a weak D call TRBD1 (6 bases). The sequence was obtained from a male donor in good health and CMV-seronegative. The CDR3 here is CSSSAFRDTNYGYTF. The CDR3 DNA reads TGTTCCAGCAGTGCATTCCGGGACACCAACTATGGCTACACCTTC.